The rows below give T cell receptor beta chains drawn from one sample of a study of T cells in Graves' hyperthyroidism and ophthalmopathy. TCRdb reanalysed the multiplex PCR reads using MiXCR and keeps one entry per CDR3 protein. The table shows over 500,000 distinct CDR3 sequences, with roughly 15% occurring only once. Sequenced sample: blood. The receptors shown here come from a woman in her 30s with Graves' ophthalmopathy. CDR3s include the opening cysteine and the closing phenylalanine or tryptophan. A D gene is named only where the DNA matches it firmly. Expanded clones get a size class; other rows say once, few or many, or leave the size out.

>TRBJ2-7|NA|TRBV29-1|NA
CGVEGDFYEQYF
TGCGGCGTTGAAGGGGACTTCTACGAGCAGTACTTC
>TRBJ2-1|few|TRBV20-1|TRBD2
CSAKLAGKANEQFF
TGCAGTGCTAAGCTAGCGGGGAAGGCCAATGAGCAGTTCTTC
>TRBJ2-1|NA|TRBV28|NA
CASSPPGSNYNEQFF
TGTGCCAGCAGTCCCCCGGGATCTAACTACAATGAGCAGTTCTTC
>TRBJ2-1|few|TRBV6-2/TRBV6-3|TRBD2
CASRRLAGGGEQFF
TGTGCCAGCAGAAGACTAGCGGGAGGGGGTGAGCAGTTCTTC
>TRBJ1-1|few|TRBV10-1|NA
CASRSERGGTEAFF
TGCGCCAGCAGGTCCGAAAGGGGAGGCACTGAAGCTTTCTTT
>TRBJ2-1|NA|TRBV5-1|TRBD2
CASSFLTSGGYNEQFF
TGCGCCAGCAGCTTTTTGACTAGCGGGGGCTACAATGAGCAGTTCTTC
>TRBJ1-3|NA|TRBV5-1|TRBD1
CASSPGQGKGNTIYF
TGCGCCAGCAGCCCCGGACAGGGAAAAGGAAACACCATATATTTT
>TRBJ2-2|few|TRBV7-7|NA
CASSRIRTGELFF
TGTGCTAGCAGCCGTATAAGGACCGGGGAGCTGTTTTTT
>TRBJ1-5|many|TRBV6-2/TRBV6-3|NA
CASSPYRSNQPQHF
TGTGCCAGCAGCCCCTACAGGAGCAATCAGCCCCAGCATTTT
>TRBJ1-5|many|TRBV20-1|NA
CSARVQGGSNQPQHF
TGCAGTGCTAGAGTCCAGGGCGGAAGCAATCAGCCCCAGCATTTT
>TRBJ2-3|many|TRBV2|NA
CASSEGADTQYF
TGTGCCAGCAGTGAGGGAGCGGATACGCAGTATTTT
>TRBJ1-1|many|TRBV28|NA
CATDVGRGLLAFF
TGTGCCACCGACGTGGGCAGGGGCCTCCTAGCTTTCTTT
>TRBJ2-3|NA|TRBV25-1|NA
CASSGIPGSSTTDTQYF
TGTGCCAGCAGTGGCATTCCAGGGTCTTCCACCACAGATACGCAGTATTTT
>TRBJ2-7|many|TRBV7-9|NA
CASSATQGYEQYF
TGTGCCAGCAGCGCCACACAGGGATACGAGCAGTACTTC
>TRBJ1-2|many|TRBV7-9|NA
CASSPLSGLDYGYTF
TGTGCCAGCAGCCCATTAAGCGGTCTGGACTATGGCTACACCTTC
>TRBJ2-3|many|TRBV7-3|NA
CASSPNSPRPDTQYF
TGTGCCAGCAGCCCTAACTCCCCTAGGCCAGATACGCAGTATTTT
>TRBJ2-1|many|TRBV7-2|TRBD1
CASSLGQGGEQFF
TGTGCCAGCAGCTTAGGACAGGGGGGCGAGCAGTTCTTC
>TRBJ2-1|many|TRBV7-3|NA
CASSLSLDYNEQFF
TGTGCCAGCAGCTTAAGCCTCGATTACAATGAGCAGTTCTTC
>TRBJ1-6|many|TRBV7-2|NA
CASRQQGGNSPLHF
TGTGCCAGCAGACAACAGGGAGGCAATTCACCCCTCCACTTT
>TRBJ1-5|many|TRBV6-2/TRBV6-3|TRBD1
CASQGQGNQPQHF
TGTGCCAGCCAGGGACAGGGCAATCAGCCCCAGCATTTT
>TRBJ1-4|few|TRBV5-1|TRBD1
CASRGQGIATNEKLFF
TGCGCCAGCAGGGGACAGGGGATTGCAACTAATGAAAAACTGTTTTTT
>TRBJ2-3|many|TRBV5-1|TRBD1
CASSTTGVSTDTQYF
TGCGCCAGCAGCACGACAGGGGTCAGCACAGATACGCAGTATTTT
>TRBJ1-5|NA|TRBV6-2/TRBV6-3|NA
CASSYGGRSNQPQHF
TGTGCCAGCAGTTACGGGGGGAGGAGCAATCAGCCCCAGCATTTT
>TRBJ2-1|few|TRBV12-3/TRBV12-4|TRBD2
CASTPGLGINEQFF
TGTGCCAGCACTCCGGGACTAGGCATCAATGAGCAGTTCTTC
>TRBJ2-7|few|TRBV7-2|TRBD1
CASSLIGTDYEQYF
TGTGCCAGCAGCTTAATCGGGACAGACTACGAGCAGTACTTC
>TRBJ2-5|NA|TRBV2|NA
CASSEPGSFETQYF
TGTGCCAGCAGTGAACCGGGGTCGTTTGAGACCCAGTACTTC
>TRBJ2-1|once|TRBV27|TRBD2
CASSFAGTSGGHNEQFF
TGTGCCAGCAGTTTCGCGGGGACTAGCGGGGGCCACAATGAGCAGTTCTTC
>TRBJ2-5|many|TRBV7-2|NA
CASSFRDTQETQYF
TGTGCCAGCAGCTTCCGGGACACCCAAGAGACCCAGTACTTC
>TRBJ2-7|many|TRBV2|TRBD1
CASSDRGLYEQYF
TGTGCCAGCTCCGACAGGGGTCTCTACGAGCAGTACTTC
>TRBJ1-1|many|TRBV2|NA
CASSKDANTEAFF
TGTGCCAGCAGTAAGGATGCGAACACTGAAGCTTTCTTT
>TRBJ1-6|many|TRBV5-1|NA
CASSLEETTSYNSPLHF
TGCGCCAGCAGCTTGGAAGAGACGACCTCCTATAATTCACCCCTCCACTTT
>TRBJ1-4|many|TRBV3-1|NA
CASSQDGKVTNEKLFF
TGTGCCAGCAGCCAAGATGGTAAAGTCACTAATGAAAAACTGTTTTTT
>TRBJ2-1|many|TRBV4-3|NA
CASSQGQKQFF
TGCGCCAGCAGCCAAGGACAGAAGCAGTTCTTC
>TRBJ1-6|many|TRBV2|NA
CASKPMGDTVSPLHF
TGTGCCAGCAAGCCGATGGGGGATACGGTGTCACCCCTCCACTTT
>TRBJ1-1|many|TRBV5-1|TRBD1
CASSLDRGIEAFF
TGCGCCAGCAGCCTCGACAGGGGAATTGAAGCTTTCTTT
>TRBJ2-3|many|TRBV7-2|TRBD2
CASSLYSLAGATDTQYF
TGTGCCAGCAGCTTATACTCTCTAGCGGGAGCAACAGATACGCAGTATTTT
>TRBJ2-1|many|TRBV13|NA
CASSLSGSPQREQFF
TGTGCCAGCAGCTTGAGCGGGTCTCCCCAGAGGGAGCAGTTCTTC
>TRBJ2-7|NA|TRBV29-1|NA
CSVLGEPYEQYF
TGCAGCGTTCTGGGAGAACCCTACGAGCAGTACTTC
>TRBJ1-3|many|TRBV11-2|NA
CASRNWGRTGSGNTIYF
TGTGCCAGCAGGAACTGGGGGCGGACGGGCTCTGGAAACACCATATATTTT
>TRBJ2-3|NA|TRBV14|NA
CASSQDLWRLSTDTQYF
TGTGCCAGCAGCCAAGATCTCTGGCGGCTAAGCACAGATACGCAGTATTTT
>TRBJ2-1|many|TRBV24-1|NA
CATSDGQSWELDEQFF
TGTGCCACCAGTGATGGGCAGTCGTGGGAGTTAGATGAGCAGTTCTTC
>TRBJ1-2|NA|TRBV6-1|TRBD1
CASEMGQTYGYTF
TGTGCCAGCGAGATGGGACAGACCTATGGCTACACCTTC
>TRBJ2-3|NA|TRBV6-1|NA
CASSSISFTDTQYF
TGTGCCAGCAGTTCTATAAGTTTTACAGATACGCAGTATTTT
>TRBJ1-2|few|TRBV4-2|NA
CASSQDTGNYGYTF
TGTGCCAGCAGCCAAGATACGGGTAACTATGGCTACACCTTC
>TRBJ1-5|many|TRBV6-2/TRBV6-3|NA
CASRSLGSLNQPQHF
TGTGCCAGCAGATCTCTCGGGAGCCTCAATCAGCCCCAGCATTTT
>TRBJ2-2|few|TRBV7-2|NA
CASSFRQVPNTGELFF
TGTGCCAGCAGCTTTCGCCAGGTCCCGAACACCGGGGAGCTGTTTTTT
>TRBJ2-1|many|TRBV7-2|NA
CASSSKTGVDEQFF
TGTGCCAGCAGCTCGAAAACCGGAGTAGATGAGCAGTTCTTC
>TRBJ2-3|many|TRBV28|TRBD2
CASTSLAGADTQYF
TGTGCCAGCACTTCCTTAGCGGGAGCAGATACGCAGTATTTT
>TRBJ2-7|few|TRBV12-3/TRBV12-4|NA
CASSLDRLYEQYF
TGTGCCAGCAGTCTGGACAGACTCTACGAGCAGTACTTC
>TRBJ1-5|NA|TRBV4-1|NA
CASSQDTGTGEVPQHF
TGCGCCAGCAGCCAAGATACCGGGACCGGGGAAGTTCCCCAGCATTTT
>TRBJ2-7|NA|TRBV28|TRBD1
CASSLSDRAEQYF
TGTGCCAGCAGTTTATCTGACAGGGCCGAGCAGTACTTC